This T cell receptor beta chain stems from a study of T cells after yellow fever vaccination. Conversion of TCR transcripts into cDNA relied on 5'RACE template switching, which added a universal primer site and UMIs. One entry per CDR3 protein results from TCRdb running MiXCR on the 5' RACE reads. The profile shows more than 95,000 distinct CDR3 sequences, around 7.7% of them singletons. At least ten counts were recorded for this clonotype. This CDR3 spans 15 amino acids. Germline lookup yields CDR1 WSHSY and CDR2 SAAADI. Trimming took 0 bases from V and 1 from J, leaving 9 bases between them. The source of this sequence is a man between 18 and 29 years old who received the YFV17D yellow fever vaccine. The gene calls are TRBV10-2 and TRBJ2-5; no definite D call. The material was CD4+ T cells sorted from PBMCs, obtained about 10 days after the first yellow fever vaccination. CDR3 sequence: CASSESYVTQETQYF. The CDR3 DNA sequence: TGCGCCAGCAGTGAGTCTTACGTAACCCAAGAGACCCAGTACTTC.